These T cell receptor beta chains were read from a single sample in a study of control samples from healthy donors and cancer patients. The protocol was immunoSEQ multiplex PCR, while the TCRdb copy is restricted to in-frame clones and leaves out a portion. The sample has about 150,000 clones, around 92% seen once. Sequenced material: blood. All receptors come from a woman aged 40 to 50 in good health. Both conserved end residues are part of each CDR3. The order of the fields is V gene, J gene, D gene, CDR3 protein, CDR3 DNA. D genes are given only for firm matches.

V: TRBV6-5; J: TRBJ1-2; D: .; CDR3: CASSYSAGYGYTF; DNA: TGTGCCAGCAGTTACTCGGCAGGGTATGGCTACACCTTC
V: TRBV7-2; J: TRBJ2-4; D: TRBD1; CDR3: CASSSTGWDNIQYF; DNA: TGTGCCAGCAGTTCGACAGGGTGGGACAACATTCAGTACTTC
V: TRBV7-8; J: TRBJ1-4; D: .; CDR3: CASSLVGYFRDGTDATNEKLFF; DNA: TGTGCCAGCAGCTTAGTTGGGTATTTCAGGGACGGAACCGATGCAACTAATGAAAAACTGTTTTTT
V: TRBV7-8; J: TRBJ1-5; D: .; CDR3: CASSLGPGTARPQHF; DNA: TGTGCCAGCAGCTTAGGTCCGGGGACGGCCCGGCCCCAGCATTTT
V: TRBV11-2; J: TRBJ2-1; D: TRBD1; CDR3: CASSETGPYNEQFF; DNA: TGTGCCAGCAGCGAGACAGGGCCGTACAATGAGCAGTTCTTC
V: TRBV5-8; J: TRBJ2-7; D: TRBD2; CDR3: CASSPHGGETYEQYF; DNA: TGTGCCAGCAGCCCTCACGGGGGGGAAACCTACGAGCAGTACTTC
V: TRBV10-3; J: TRBJ2-7; D: TRBD1; CDR3: CAIGEVQGAGEQYF; DNA: TGTGCCATCGGGGAGGTACAGGGGGCGGGAGAGCAGTACTTC
V: TRBV7-9; J: TRBJ2-7; D: .; CDR3: CASSLEARGASYEQYF; DNA: TGTGCCAGCAGCTTAGAAGCCCGCGGGGCATCCTACGAGCAGTACTTC
V: TRBV6-5; J: TRBJ1-5; D: .; CDR3: CASSYEGQPQHF; DNA: TGTGCCAGCAGTTACGAAGGGCAGCCCCAGCATTTT
V: TRBV10-3; J: TRBJ1-6; D: TRBD1; CDR3: CAISPDRANNSPLHF; DNA: TGTGCCATCAGTCCTGACAGGGCAAACAATTCACCCCTCCACTTT
V: TRBV6-1; J: TRBJ1-4; D: .; CDR3: CASSEAVTAGKLFF; DNA: TGTGCCAGCAGTGAAGCAGTGACCGCTGGCAAACTGTTTTTT
V: TRBV12-5; J: TRBJ1-1; D: .; CDR3: CASGWVGDTEAFF; DNA: TGTGCTAGTGGTTGGGTTGGGGACACTGAAGCTTTCTTT
V: TRBV2; J: TRBJ2-5; D: TRBD2; CDR3: CASAPSGGQSQETQYF; DNA: TGTGCCAGCGCGCCTAGCGGGGGGCAATCCCAAGAGACCCAGTACTTC
V: TRBV15; J: TRBJ2-1; D: .; CDR3: CATSGPGRRNEQFF; DNA: TGTGCCACCAGCGGGCCTGGACGACGGAATGAGCAGTTCTTC
V: TRBV10-2; J: TRBJ1-6; D: .; CDR3: CASTVSNSPLHF; DNA: TGCGCCAGCACCGTGAGTAATTCACCCCTCCACTTT
V: TRBV27; J: TRBJ1-2; D: .; CDR3: CASSPLRGVYGYTF; DNA: TGTGCCAGCAGTCCTCTCAGGGGAGTCTATGGCTACACCTTC